Below are 30 T cell receptor beta chains sequenced from a single sample in a study of blood T cells in healthy people across ages. For the second PCR, which ran for about 6 to 12 cycles, a sample-barcoded 5' primer and a J-beta primer mix were used. TCRdb reanalysed the 5' RACE reads using MiXCR and keeps one entry per CDR3 protein. Here the sample spans 450,000 to 650,000 distinct CDR3 sequences, 24% being singletons. These data were likewise used in another study, on T cells of mothers and their children.

Sequenced: blood. The receptors stem from a boy aged 5 to 17 in good health.

The rearrangement links TRBV5-6 to TRBJ1-3, with unresolved D. Germline CDR1 and CDR2: SGHDT and YYEEEE. The CDR3 runs to 14 residues. V lost 3 bases and J 0 bases, leaving 7 bases between the germline ends. This CDR3 reads CASSWVNSGNTIYF. The DNA of the CDR3 is TGTGCCAGCAGCTGGGTTAACTCTGGAAACACCATATATTTT.

In this sample, this clonotype turned up a few times. This rearrangement joins TRBV11-1 to TRBJ2-5; 11 bases agree with TRBD2. V lost 6 bases and J lost 7; bases outside the gene matches: 4. The V gene's germline CDR1 is SGHAT and CDR2 FQDESV (reference sequence). This CDR3 is 13 amino acids long. CDR3 nucleotides: TGTGCCAGCAGTAGCGGGGGGGCTTTGACCCAGTACTTC. As protein: CASSSGGALTQYF. Full variable domain (remainder filled in from reference TRBV11-1 and TRBJ2-5): EAEVAQSPRYKITEKSQAVAFWCDPISGHATLYWYRQILGQGPELLVQFQDESVVDDSQLPKDRFSAERLKGVDSTLKIQPAELGDSAMYLCASSSGGALTQYFGPGTRLLVL.

V usage is TRBV25-1 and J usage is TRBJ2-7, with D possibly matching TRBD2 (6 bases). This CDR3 has 15 residues. The germline V gene has CDR1 MGHDK and CDR2 SYGVNS. Trimming removed 2 bases from V and 0 bases from J, with 11 bases in between. CDR3 amino acids: CASSETRETSYEQYF. CDR3 in DNA: TGTGCCAGCAGTGAAACCCGGGAGACCTCCTACGAGCAGTACTTC.

This clonotype was counted a few times. The chain uses TRBV19 and TRBJ2-7, with D possibly matching TRBD1 (6 bases). There are 15 residues in the CDR3. Trimming removed 4 bases at V and 0 bases at J, with 13 bases between. The germline V gene has CDR1 LNHDA and CDR2 SQIVND (reference sequence). The CDR3 coding sequence is TGTGCCAGTAGTAGGGGATTGGACAGCTCCTACGAGCAGTACTTC. Encoded protein: CASSRGLDSSYEQYF.

This clonotype occurred a few times. The rearrangement joins TRBV7-2 to TRBJ2-1; D not certain. This CDR3 comprises 14 residues. The germline V gene has CDR1 SGHTA and CDR2 FQGNSA. The ends were cut back, 3 bases at V and 10 bases at J, with 16 bases in the middle. For the CDR3, the DNA is TGTGCCAGCAGCTTGGGTATCTTCCAAGGGGAGCAGTTCTTC. It codes for CASSLGIFQGEQFF.

This chain uses TRBV7-2 with TRBJ1-1; no reliable D call. Germline V gene data show CDR1 as SGHTA and CDR2 as FQGNSA. The CDR3 spans 14 residues. The V end was cut by 2 bases, the J end by 4 bases, with 11 bases between. This CDR3 is CASSLSATGTEAFF. The CDR3 bases are TGTGCCAGCAGCTTATCAGCAACGGGCACTGAAGCTTTCTTT.

V and J are TRBV20-1 and TRBJ2-5; TRBD1 aligns across 7 bases. CDR1 and CDR2 from the germline V gene are DFQATT and SNEGSKA (reference sequence). The CDR3 sequence is 13 residues long. V lost 2 bases, J lost 4 bases, and 4 bases stayed unmatched. The CDR3 DNA follows: TGCAGTGCTAGACGTCCAGGGGGAGAGACCCAGTACTTC. It is translated as CSARRPGGETQYF.

This clonotype was recorded many times. This chain joins TRBV7-2 and TRBJ2-7; D perhaps matches TRBD1 (5 bases). The length of the CDR3 is 15 residues. Germline values: CDR1 SGHTA, CDR2 FQGNSA. Trimming removed 2 bases at V and 0 bases at J, with 11 bases between. The CDR3 region has the DNA TGTGCCAGCAGCTTATCCTTGCAGGGCTCCTACGAGCAGTACTTC. It codes for CASSLSLQGSYEQYF.

The chain carries TRBV5-1 and TRBJ1-1; D gene ambiguous. Trimming left V 0 bases short and J 7 bases short, with 10 bases between. CDR3 length equals 13 residues. Germline assignment: CDR1 SGHRS and CDR2 YFSETQ. CDR3 sequence (DNA): TGCGCCAGCAGCTTGGAATGGGGAGGTGAAGCTTTCTTT. This sequence encodes CASSLEWGGEAFF. Together with reference TRBV5-1 and TRBJ1-1, the CDR3 gives the full variable domain: KAGVTQTPRYLIKTRGQQVTLSCSPISGHRSVSWYQQTPGQGLQFLFEYFSETQRNKGNFPGRFSGRQFSNSRSEMNVSTLELGDSALYLCASSLEWGGEAFFGQGTRLTVV.

In this sample, this clonotype turned up a few times. CDR3 coding DNA: TGTGCCAGCTATTCCCGGGGCGAGCAGTACTTC. Translated, it gives CASYSRGEQYF. The chain employs TRBV6-5 and TRBJ2-1; tentatively, D is TRBD2 (5 bases). The end of the DNA fits TRBJ2-7 better, so the J call may be wrong. Germline V gene sequence: CDR1 MNHEY, CDR2 SVGAGI. The CDR3 runs 11 residues.

The sample holds one count of this clonotype. This chain links TRBV9 with TRBJ2-1, with no clear D. The CDR3 has 12 residues. With 0 bases removed from V and 9 bases from J, the gap between germline ends came to 7 bases. Germline CDR1 is SGDLS and CDR2 is YYNGEE. CDR3 sequence (DNA): TGTGCCAGCAGCGTAGGAGAGGCTGAGCAGTTCTTC. This gives the protein CASSVGEAEQFF.

To note about this clonotype: The CDR3 ends on some other residue instead of the conserved phenylalanine or tryptophan, so this is likely a read error. V and J are TRBV3-1 and TRBJ2-5; TRBD2 might be the D (6 bases). The germline gives CDR1 LGHDT, CDR2 YNNKEL (reference sequence). Trimming cost V 0 bases and J 5 bases, with 10 bases left between them. The CDR3 is 14 residues long. The CDR3 loop is CASSQEPGEETQYL. Here the CDR3 DNA reads TGTGCCAGCAGCCAAGAACCGGGGGAGGAGACCCAGTACCTC.

A few counts support this clonotype. This chain connects TRBV11-2 to TRBJ2-7, with D possibly being TRBD2 (5 bases). The CDR3 is 13 amino acids. Germline CDR1 reads SGHAT; CDR2 reads FQNNGV. V dropped 5 bases and J dropped 3 bases, with 11 bases sitting between them. The CDR3 protein is CASSVREIYEQYF. For the CDR3, the DNA is TGTGCCAGCAGCGTCCGGGAAATCTACGAGCAGTACTTC.

This clonotype was observed a handful of times. In nucleotides, the CDR3 is TGTGCCAGCAGTCCACCAAGGGACGGAAGTTATACGCAGTATTTT. It is translated as CASSPPRDGSYTQYF. The V call is TRBV6-1, the J call TRBJ2-3; D is perhaps TRBD1 or TRBD2 (5 bases each). From germline, CDR1 is MNHNS and CDR2 SASEGT. V was trimmed by 5 bases and J by 7 bases, leaving 19 bases between them. The CDR3 runs 15 residues.

The genes are TRBV20-1 and TRBJ2-3; possibly TRBD1 for D (5 bases). Germline assignment: CDR1 DFQATT and CDR2 SNEGSKA (reference sequence). The CDR3 loop spans 16 amino acids. Trimming took 0 bases from V and 2 from J, leaving 15 bases between them. The CDR3 region has the DNA TGCAGTGCTAGAGAAGCCCCAGGGTTGGCCACAGATACGCAGTATTTT. Translation gives CSAREAPGLATDTQYF.

The chain couples TRBV11-2 to TRBJ2-5; 11 nucleotides agree with TRBD2. The junction had 8 bases not matched to a gene; V was cut back by 1 base and J by 1 base. CDR3 length: 18 amino acids. Looked up from germline, CDR1 is SGHAT and CDR2 is FQNNGV. The CDR3: CASSLGSLAGGLQETQYF. CDR3 sequence (DNA): TGTGCCAGCAGCTTAGGGTCCCTAGCGGGAGGTCTCCAAGAGACCCAGTACTTC.

The gene calls are TRBV29-1 and TRBJ2-7; 11 nucleotides match TRBD2. The V and J ends lost 6 bases and 0 bases, in that order; junction bases with no gene match: 7. The CDR3 loop spans 15 amino acids. Germline CDR1 reads SQVTM; CDR2 reads ANQGSEA. The CDR3 DNA reads TGCAGCGTCAACGGACTAGCGGGTCCCTCCTACGAGCAGTACTTC. Its protein is CSVNGLAGPSYEQYF.

This clonotype showed up just a few times. The chain employs TRBV14 and TRBJ2-5; 10 bases fit TRBD1. The assigned J gene may be wrong: the sequence end matches TRBJ2-7 better. Germline values: CDR1 SGHDN, CDR2 FVKESK. This CDR3 comprises 14 residues. The DNA for the CDR3 is TGTGCCAGCAGCGCACGACAGGGGGCGAACGAGCAGTACTTC. It specifies CASSARQGANEQYF.

The count of this clonotype is one. The rearrangement joins TRBV7-2 to TRBJ1-5; D unclear. Germline CDR1 reads SGHTA; CDR2 reads FQGNSA. V was pared by 1 base and J by 3 bases, with 19 bases between. This CDR3 has 18 amino acids. This CDR3 reads CASSLVKREGGYNQPQHF. CDR3 nucleotide sequence: TGTGCCAGCAGCTTAGTCAAAAGGGAGGGAGGTTACAATCAGCCCCAGCATTTT.

A few counts support this clonotype. The rearrangement links TRBV7-9 to TRBJ2-7; weak D call: TRBD1 (6 bases). The CDR3 extends over 14 amino acids. Trimming cost V 5 bases and J 4 bases, with 15 bases left between them. Germline V CDR1 and CDR2: SEHNR, FQNEAQ (reference sequence). Here the CDR3 reads CASSPSRGRYEQYF. Written as DNA, the CDR3 is TGTGCCAGCAGCCCCTCCAGGGGCCGTTACGAGCAGTACTTC.

This clonotype was observed a handful of times. This chain links TRBV5-6 with TRBJ2-7; TRBD1 agrees at 7 bases. The end of the DNA fits TRBJ2-1 better, so the J call may be wrong. The V gene's germline CDR1 is SGHDT and CDR2 YYEEEE. The CDR3 length is 14 residues. CDR3 in amino acids: CASSLSQGVEEQFF. CDR3 DNA sequence: TGTGCCAGCAGCTTGTCCCAGGGGGTGGAGGAGCAGTTCTTC.

This clonotype was seen more than once but under ten times. This rearrangement joins TRBV7-2 to TRBJ2-2, with TRBD2 identical over 11 bases. After removal of 6 bases from V and 6 bases from J, the junction contained 12 bases not matched to a gene. The germline V gene has CDR1 SGHTA and CDR2 FQGNSA. The CDR3 has 17 amino acids. CDR3 amino acids: CASSPDSGRAKSGELFF. Written as DNA, the CDR3 is TGTGCCAGCAGTCCAGATAGCGGGAGGGCCAAATCCGGGGAGCTGTTTTTT. Together with reference TRBV7-2 and TRBJ2-2, the CDR3 gives the full variable domain: GAGVSQSPSNKVTEKGKDVELRCDPISGHTALYWYRQSLGQGLEFLIYFQGNSAPDKSGLPSDRFSAERTGGSVSTLTIQRTQQEDSAVYLCASSPDSGRAKSGELFFGEGSRLTVL.

This clonotype was picked up a small number of times. The chain carries TRBV6-2 or TRBV6-3 and TRBJ2-7; TRBD2 is a possible D gene (5 bases). Per the germline V gene, CDR1 is MNHEY and CDR2 is SVGEGT. This CDR3 spans 16 amino acids. V lost 0 bases, J lost 3 bases, and 15 bases lay in between. CDR3 bases: TGTGCCAGCAGTTACTCGGCTCCCGACTACTTCTACGAGCAGTACTTC. It codes for CASSYSAPDYFYEQYF.

Only a few counts were recorded for this clonotype. At one end, the junction sequence differs from germline, possibly due to a read error. The rearrangement joins TRBV6-1 to TRBJ2-7; 14 nucleotides align to TRBD2. The CDR3 covers 18 residues. Per the germline V gene, CDR1 is MNHNS and CDR2 is SASEGT. The CDR3: CASSPTSGRARHHYGQYF. The CDR3 bases are TGTGCCAGCAGCCCGACTAGCGGGAGGGCCAGGCATCACTACGGGCAGTACTTC.

This clonotype was counted between two and nine times. This chain uses TRBV12-3 or TRBV12-4 with TRBJ2-1; no firm D call. The last part of the DNA fits TRBJ2-7 better; the J call may be wrong. The CDR3 contains 14 residues. The CDR3 DNA follows: TGTGCCAGCAGTTTAGGCACCCCCTTGGGCGAGCAGTACTTC. Translation: CASSLGTPLGEQYF.

This chain uses TRBV7-3 with TRBJ2-2; TRBD1 agrees at 9 bases. CDR3 length: 16 residues. The junction had 5 bases not matched to a gene; V was cut back by 5 bases and J by 1 base. The germline gives CDR1 SGHTA, CDR2 FQGTGA. The CDR3 region has the DNA TGTGCCAGCAGCCAAGGGGGACAGGGGAACACCGGGGAGCTGTTTTTT. Encoded protein: CASSQGGQGNTGELFF.

The chain joins TRBV28 to TRBJ2-4, with D possibly matching TRBD1 (6 bases). The CDR3 totals 18 residues. Deletions cut 4 bases from V and 0 bases from J, with 19 bases between. The germline V gene encodes CDR1 MDHEN and CDR2 SYDVKM. The CDR3 DNA is TGTGCCAGCAGTTCACCCCAAAGACAGGTACTAGCCAAAAACATTCAGTACTTC. Translation: CASSSPQRQVLAKNIQYF. The full variable domain, with the rest looked up from reference TRBV28 and TRBJ2-4, is DVKVTQSSRYLVKRTGEKVFLECVQDMDHENMFWYRQDPGLGLRLIYFSYDVKMKEKGDIPEGYSVSREKKERFSLILESASTNQTSMYLCASSSPQRQVLAKNIQYFGAGTRLSVL.

V usage is TRBV28 and J usage is TRBJ2-4; tentatively, D is TRBD2 (6 bases). V lost 0 bases and J 4 bases, leaving 16 bases between the germline ends. This CDR3 is 17 amino acids long. The germline CDR1 and CDR2 sequences are MDHEN and SYDVKM. The CDR3 loop reads CASSLWDGPGDKNIQYF. The CDR3 DNA is TGTGCCAGCAGTTTATGGGATGGCCCGGGGGATAAAAACATTCAGTACTTC.

There are a few counts of this clonotype. The V gene is TRBV5-1, the J gene TRBJ2-5, with TRBD2 matching 9 bases. The CDR3 loop spans 14 amino acids. The V and J ends lost 6 bases and 4 bases, in that order; junction bases with no gene match: 7. Germline V gives CDR1 SGHRS, CDR2 YFSETQ. CDR3 nucleotides: TGCGCCAGCACCCCAAGCGGGAGGAGAGAGACCCAGTACTTC. It translates to CASTPSGRRETQYF.

The chain has TRBV4-2 and TRBJ2-5, with 11 bases identical to TRBD2. Germline CDR1 reads LGHNA; CDR2 reads YNFKEQ. This CDR3 is built from 17 residues. V lost 0 bases, J lost 2 bases, and 5 bases stayed unmatched. Here the CDR3 DNA reads TGTGCCAGCAGCCAAGATGCGGGACTAGCGGTACAAGAGACCCAGTACTTC. Amino acid sequence: CASSQDAGLAVQETQYF.